This T cell receptor beta chain originates from a study of siplizumab effects on memory and regulatory T cells. General study results and limits: Versus more than 25% in controls, the mappable alloreactive CD4+ clones averaged approximately 64% Treg-derived with siplizumab. The naive T cell population seemed more diverse than memory cells and seemed a major contributor to the alloresponse. An assignable naive or memory phenotype was lacking in roughly 80-96% of proliferating CD4+ or CD8+ clones. Siplizumab, the agent tested, significantly reduced alloreactive sequences traceable to unstimulated CD4+ memory cells.

On this clone itself: Its antigen remains unknown.

TCRdb's copy holds only in-frame clones and misses some; the assay was immunoSEQ multiplex PCR. The sample lists around 100,000 clones; 80% to 95% were seen once. Germline lookup yields CDR1 LNHNV and CDR2 YYDKDF (reference sequence). This CDR3 contains 18 residues. The V end was cut by 0 bases, the J end by 5 bases, with 22 bases between. The rearrangement joins TRBV15 to TRBJ1-2; a possible D gene is TRBD1 (6 bases). The sequence derives from a human donor in good health. Specimen: CD4+ T cells sorted from blood. CDR3 region: CATSREAGASLVTYGYTF. The DNA for the CDR3 is TGTGCCACCAGCAGAGAGGCGGGGGCCAGTTTAGTCACGTATGGCTACACCTTC.